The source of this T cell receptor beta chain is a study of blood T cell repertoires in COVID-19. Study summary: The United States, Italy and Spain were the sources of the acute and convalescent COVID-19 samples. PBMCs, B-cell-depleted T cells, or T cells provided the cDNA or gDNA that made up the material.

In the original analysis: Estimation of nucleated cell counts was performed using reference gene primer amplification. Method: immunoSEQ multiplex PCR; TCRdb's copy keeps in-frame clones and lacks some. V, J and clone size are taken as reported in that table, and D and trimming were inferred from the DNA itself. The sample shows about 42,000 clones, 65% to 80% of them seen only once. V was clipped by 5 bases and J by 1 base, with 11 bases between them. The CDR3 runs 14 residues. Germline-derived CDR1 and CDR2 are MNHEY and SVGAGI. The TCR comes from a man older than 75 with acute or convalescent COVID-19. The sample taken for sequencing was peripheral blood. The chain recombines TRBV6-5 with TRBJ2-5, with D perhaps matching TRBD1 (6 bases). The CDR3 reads CASSKQGLQETQYF. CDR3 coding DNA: TGTGCCAGCAGTAAACAGGGCCTCCAAGAGACCCAGTACTTC.